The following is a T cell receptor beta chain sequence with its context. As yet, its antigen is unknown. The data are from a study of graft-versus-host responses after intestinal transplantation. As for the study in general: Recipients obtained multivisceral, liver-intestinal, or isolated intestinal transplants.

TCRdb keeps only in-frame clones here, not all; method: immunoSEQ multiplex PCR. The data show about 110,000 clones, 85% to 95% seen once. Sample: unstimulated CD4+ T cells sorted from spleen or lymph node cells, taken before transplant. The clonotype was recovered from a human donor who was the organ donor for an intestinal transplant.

The CDR3 DNA follows: TGTGCCAGCAGCCAAGTAGCGGGTACAGATACGCAGTATTTT. Its translation is CASSQVAGTDTQYF. This rearrangement joins TRBV4-2 to TRBJ2-3, with 7 positions matching TRBD2. The germline V gene has CDR1 LGHNA and CDR2 YNFKEQ. The CDR3 has 14 residues. The V and J ends lost 1 base and 3 bases, in that order; junction bases with no gene match: 1.